Below, 21 T cell receptor beta chains from the same sample are listed, as sequenced in a study of cytomegalovirus exposure and HLA in healthy donors. PCR involved 60 Vbeta and 13 Jbeta primers. The table came from immunoSEQ multiplex PCR; TCRdb's copy has only in-frame clones and leaves some out. Of about 160,000 clones listed, 60% to 80% are singletons. The sample was PBMCs. These receptors came from a man in his thirties or forties in good health and CMV-seropositive.

The sample holds one count of this clone. CDR3 bases: TGCGCCAGCAGCCAAGACCAGGAATCTCAGCCCCAGCATTTT. Translating gives CASSQDQESQPQHF. V usage is TRBV4-3 and J usage is TRBJ1-5, with D uncertain. The V gene's germline CDR1 is LGHNA and CDR2 YSLEER. Deletions cut 0 bases from V and 6 bases from J, with 9 bases between. The CDR3 is made up of 14 amino acids.

The chain joins TRBV5-6 to TRBJ2-1, with D perhaps matching TRBD2 (5 bases). With 6 bases removed from V and 4 bases from J, the gap between germline ends came to 17 bases. This CDR3 is 15 amino acids long. In germline, CDR1 is SGHDT, CDR2 YYEEEE. The CDR3 reads CASTTPRTGYNEQFF. For the CDR3, the DNA is TGTGCCAGCACCACCCCCAGGACGGGATACAATGAGCAGTTCTTC. The whole variable domain, filled in from reference TRBV5-6 and TRBJ2-1, reads DAGVTQSPTHLIKTRGQQVTLRCSPKSGHDTVSWYQQALGQGPQFIFQYYEEEERQRGNFPDRFSGHQFPNYSSELNVNALLLGDSALYLCASTTPRTGYNEQFFGPGTRLTVL.

The CDR3 here is CASSGAGTSGVVSTDTQYF. CDR3 DNA sequence: TGTGCCAGCAGCGGGGCGGGGACTAGCGGGGTAGTAAGCACAGATACGCAGTATTTT. The J gene is TRBJ2-3, the V gene TRBV5-4, with 13 bases lining up with TRBD2. Looked up from germline, CDR1 is SGHNT and CDR2 is YYREEE (reference sequence). V gave up 4 bases and J gave up 0 bases; unmatched junction bases: 11. This CDR3 comprises 19 residues.

The chain has TRBV7-3 and TRBJ2-2, with a possible D match to TRBD1 (5 bases). The CDR3 runs to 14 residues. Germline V lookup: CDR1 SGHTA, CDR2 FQGTGA. V was cut by 5 bases and J by 1 base, with 8 bases left in between. In nucleotides, the CDR3 is TGTGCCAGCAGCCGGACAATGAACACCGGGGAGCTGTTTTTT. This sequence encodes CASSRTMNTGELFF.

This chain joins TRBV28 and TRBJ1-1; perhaps TRBD1 as D (5 bases). V dropped 3 bases and J dropped 3 bases, with 11 bases sitting between them. The CDR3 has 14 residues. Germline CDR1 MDHEN, CDR2 SYDVKM. The CDR3 spells CASSLVTGYTEAFF. The CDR3 region has the DNA TGTGCCAGCAGTTTGGTTACAGGATACACTGAAGCTTTCTTT.

This clone has just a few counts. The CDR3 DNA reads TGTGCCAGCAGCTTTGATCGGTACACCGGGGAGCTGTTTTTT. Its protein is CASSFDRYTGELFF. The chain recombines TRBV7-2 with TRBJ2-2; D unresolved. The V end lost 3 bases, the J end lost 3 bases, and 8 bases lay between the germline ends. The germline V gene encodes CDR1 SGHTA and CDR2 FQGNSA. This CDR3 spans 14 amino acids.

V usage is TRBV27 and J usage is TRBJ2-2; 7 bases align to TRBD1. There are 16 residues in the CDR3. Germline CDR1 is MNHEY and CDR2 is SMNVEV (reference sequence). The J segment lost 2 bases and the V segment lost 4 bases, leaving 7 bases of the junction unmatched. CDR3 protein: CASSYTGAFNTGELFF. In DNA form, the CDR3 reads TGTGCCAGCAGTTACACAGGGGCATTTAACACCGGGGAGCTGTTTTTT.

The CDR3 nucleotides read TGTGCCAGCAGTCCCACCTACGAGCAGTACTTC. This translates into CASSPTYEQYF. V gene TRBV25-1 combines with J gene TRBJ2-7; D is ambiguous. Trimming removed 5 bases at V and 2 bases at J, with 4 bases between. The CDR3 is made up of 11 amino acids. From germline, CDR1 is MGHDK and CDR2 SYGVNS.

This clone turned up a few times. The rearrangement uses TRBV6-1 and TRBJ2-7; possible D gene TRBD2, 5 bases. The CDR3 runs 13 residues. V lost 7 bases to trimming and J lost 3 bases, with 13 bases between them. The V gene's germline CDR1 is MNHNS and CDR2 SASEGT. The CDR3 bases are TGTGCCAGCACCAACCAAGAGGGCTACGAGCAGTACTTC. The encoded protein is CASTNQEGYEQYF.

This clone occurred a few times. V gene TRBV7-9 combines with J gene TRBJ1-2; the D is unclear. The V and J ends lost 5 bases and 4 bases respectively, with 14 bases between them. Per the germline V gene, CDR1 is SEHNR and CDR2 is FQNEAQ (reference sequence). This CDR3 contains 14 residues. The CDR3 protein is CASSPETRFYGYTF. The CDR3 DNA reads as TGTGCCAGCAGCCCCGAGACAAGATTCTATGGCTACACCTTC.

The V call is TRBV6-5, the J call TRBJ2-5, with TRBD1 matching 8 bases. Germline CDR1 reads MNHEY; CDR2 reads SVGAGI. With 6 bases clipped from V and 4 bases from J, the junction kept 10 bases outside the gene matches. The CDR3 extends over 15 amino acids. The CDR3 DNA reads as TGTGCCAGCAGCCTCCGGCAGGGGACAGGAGAGACCCAGTACTTC. Its translation is CASSLRQGTGETQYF.

V and J are TRBV5-1 and TRBJ2-5; TRBD2 matches 7 bases. The CDR3 loop spans 13 amino acids. Trimming took 4 bases from V and 4 from J; bases not matched to a gene: 4. Looked up from germline, CDR1 is SGHRS and CDR2 is YFSETQ. The CDR3 DNA reads TGCGCCAGCAGCCTGGGACTACGAGAGACCCAGTACTTC. Its translation: CASSLGLRETQYF. The whole variable domain, remainder taken from reference TRBV5-1 and TRBJ2-5, is KAGVTQTPRYLIKTRGQQVTLSCSPISGHRSVSWYQQTPGQGLQFLFEYFSETQRNKGNFPGRFSGRQFSNSRSEMNVSTLELGDSALYLCASSLGLRETQYFGPGTRLLVL.

This chain joins TRBV19 and TRBJ2-7, with D maybe TRBD1 (5 bases). The CDR3 totals 13 residues. Trimming stripped 5 bases from V and 3 bases from J, with 11 bases between. Germline V gives CDR1 LNHDA, CDR2 SQIVND (reference sequence). This CDR3 reads CASSSQGFYEQYF. As DNA, the CDR3 is TGTGCCAGTAGTTCGCAGGGTTTCTACGAGCAGTACTTC.

This clone was detected a few times. V is TRBV7-8 and J is TRBJ1-4, with D hard to call. The germline CDR1 and CDR2 sequences are SGHVS and FQNEAQ. V lost 5 bases, J lost 7 bases, and 11 bases lay in between. This CDR3 is built from 13 residues. The CDR3 protein is CASSLRRIEKLFF. The CDR3 coding sequence is TGTGCCAGCAGCCTCAGGAGGATTGAAAAACTGTTTTTT.

V gene TRBV11-2 combines with J gene TRBJ2-7; 13 nucleotides match TRBD2. The junction had 0 bases not matched to a gene; V was cut back by 3 bases and J by 1 base. Germline V lookup: CDR1 SGHAT, CDR2 FQNNGV. The CDR3 loop spans 15 amino acids. This chain's CDR3 is CASSLTSGGSYEQYF. CDR3 nucleotide sequence: TGTGCCAGCAGCTTGACTAGCGGGGGGTCCTACGAGCAGTACTTC.

This clone showed up just a few times. V and J are TRBV11-2 and TRBJ2-3; D gene unclear. Germline-derived CDR1 and CDR2 are SGHAT and FQNNGV. CDR3 size: 13 residues. V was pared by 3 bases and J by 3 bases, with 7 bases between. The CDR3 nucleotides read TGTGCCAGCAGCTTCAGGATAACAGATACGCAGTATTTT. It codes for CASSFRITDTQYF.

The chain has TRBV4-1 and TRBJ1-5, with unresolved D. CDR1 and CDR2 (germline): MGHRA, YSYEKL. The V end was cut by 0 bases, the J end by 1 base, with 13 bases between. The CDR3 loop spans 17 amino acids. The CDR3 coding sequence is TGCGCCAGCAGCCAAGATTACGGGGTCTTGAGCAATCAGCCCCAGCATTTT. Protein sequence: CASSQDYGVLSNQPQHF.

J is TRBJ1-5 and V is TRBV16, with 9 bases fitting TRBD1. Trimming at V came to 5 bases and at J to 2 bases, leaving 4 bases not matched to a gene. The V gene's germline CDR1 is KGHSY and CDR2 FQNENV. The length of the CDR3 is 15 residues. The CDR3 here is CASSIDRGGNQPQHF. The CDR3 DNA follows: TGTGCCAGCAGCATTGACAGGGGGGGCAATCAGCCCCAGCATTTT.

This chain links TRBV19 with TRBJ1-3; maybe TRBD1 (6 bases). Germline V gene lookup returns CDR1 LNHDA and CDR2 SQIVND (reference sequence). The CDR3 spans 15 residues. V was trimmed by 7 bases and J by 0 bases, leaving 13 bases between them. CDR3 region: CASNQDSNSGNTIYF. The DNA of the CDR3 is TGTGCCAGTAACCAGGACAGCAACTCTGGAAACACCATATATTTT.

This clone has more than one count but fewer than ten. The chain combines TRBV7-2 with TRBJ2-3, with D hard to call. Per germline, CDR1 SGHTA and CDR2 FQGNSA. V shed 5 bases and J shed 3 bases, with 15 bases lying between them. The CDR3 sequence is 15 residues long. The CDR3 sequence: CASSRTNTRTDTQYF. The CDR3 DNA is TGTGCCAGCAGCCGTACTAACACAAGGACAGATACGCAGTATTTT.

The sample holds one count of this clone. The chain employs TRBV7-3 and TRBJ1-4; D is possibly TRBD1 (5 bases). CDR3 length: 15 residues. CDR1 and CDR2 (germline): SGHTA, FQGTGA. V gave up 5 bases and J gave up 0 bases, with 10 bases separating them. CDR3 loop: CASSGQGATNEKLFF. CDR3 bases: TGTGCCAGCAGCGGCCAGGGCGCAACTAATGAAAAACTGTTTTTT.